Detailed here is one T cell receptor beta chain. Its matching antigen is unknown. Only in-frame clones appear in the TCRdb table, and some are missing; sequencing was by immunoSEQ multiplex PCR. Altogether approximately 18,000 clones are present, 95% being singletons, with the ten largest covering about 0.8%. CDR1 is MNHEY and CDR2 is SMNVEV in the germline V gene (reference sequence). This CDR3 spans 14 amino acids. V was clipped by 1 base and J by 3 bases, with 6 bases between them. The record originates from a study of graft-versus-host responses after intestinal transplantation. General study results and limits: Some GvH clones appeared in ileal mucosa or blood before recipient bone marrow. There was an association between peak levels of circulating GvH clones and early post-transplant HvG declines.

J is TRBJ2-2 and V is TRBV27; tentative D call: TRBD1 (6 bases). This clonotype originated in a human patient who received an intestinal transplant, so some T cells may come from the graft donor. The sequencing used PBMCs, collected 23 days after intestinal transplant. The CDR3 region is CASSLWGHTGELFF. The CDR3 DNA is TGTGCCAGCAGTTTATGGGGGCACACCGGGGAGCTGTTTTTT.